This T cell receptor beta chain was profiled in a study of blood T cell repertoires in COVID-19. On the study more broadly: PBMCs, B-cell-depleted T cells, or T cells were the source of the cDNA or gDNA that made up the material.

CDR1 and CDR2 (germline): LGHDT, YNNKEL (reference sequence). This CDR3 comprises 16 residues. Trimming removed 4 bases from V and 7 bases from J; junction bases left unmatched: 7. Using immunoSEQ multiplex PCR, the repertoire was profiled, and TCRdb retains in-frame clones only, with some absent. The sample includes more than 65,000 clones, 65% to 85% seen only once; the top ten take more than 5%. The TCR was taken from a man aged 55-75 years with active or convalescent COVID-19. Sequencing was carried out using peripheral blood. The J gene is TRBJ2-2, the V gene TRBV3-1 (or the pseudogene TRBV3-2); TRBD2 aligns across 12 bases. The CDR3 spells CASSLLLAGGSGELFF. DNA of the CDR3: TGTGCCAGCAGCCTGTTACTAGCGGGGGGCAGCGGGGAGCTGTTTTTT.